These T cell receptor beta chains were read from a single sample in a study of blood T cell repertoires in COVID-19. The method was immunoSEQ multiplex PCR; TCRdb's version includes in-frame clones alone and lacks a portion of them. The table shows under 150,000 clones, with approximately 90% occurring only once. Sequencing used peripheral blood. The receptors come from a human donor in a cohort sampled during active COVID-19. CDR3s include the opening cysteine and the closing phenylalanine or tryptophan. A D gene is named only where the DNA matches it firmly. Expanded clones are given a class, and other clones once, few, many or no size at all.

clone_size,j_call,d_call,v_call,cdr3_aa,cdr3_nt
NA,TRBJ1-4,NA,TRBV4-1,CASSPPGRTNEKLFF,TGCGCCAGCAGCCCGCCGGGTAGAACTAATGAAAAACTGTTTTTT
many,TRBJ2-7,TRBD2,TRBV5-1,CASSLAGTNAYEQYF,TGCGCCAGCAGCTTGGCCGGGACTAACGCCTACGAGCAGTACTTC
NA,TRBJ1-2,NA,TRBV29-1,CSVEELRTALGVYGYTF,TGCAGCGTTGAAGAACTTCGGACAGCGCTCGGGGTCTATGGCTACACCTTC
NA,TRBJ2-5,NA,TRBV5-1,CASSAEVGTQETQYF,TGCGCCAGCAGCGCCGAAGTGGGCACCCAAGAGACCCAGTACTTC
NA,TRBJ2-3,TRBD2,TRBV10-3,CAIRDTSGGGTQYF,TGTGCCATCAGAGACACTAGCGGGGGGGGTACGCAGTATTTT
NA,TRBJ1-2,TRBD1,TRBV12-3/TRBV12-4,CASSKTGLGYTF,TGTGCCAGCAGCAAGACAGGGCTTGGCTACACCTTC
NA,TRBJ1-1,NA,TRBV2,CASSPPQRVAEAFF,TGTGCCAGCAGCCCACCCCAACGGGTCGCTGAAGCTTTCTTT
once,TRBJ2-3,NA,TRBV19,CASSIGAGDTQYF,TGTGCCAGTAGTATTGGGGCAGGTGATACGCAGTATTTT
once,TRBJ2-5,NA,TRBV5-8,CASSLQKTRETQYF,TGTGCCAGCAGCTTGCAGAAGACAAGGGAGACCCAGTACTTC
NA,TRBJ2-2,NA,TRBV5-5,CASSLVAGGTGELFF,TGTGCCAGCAGCTTGGTTGCAGGGGGGACCGGGGAGCTGTTTTTT
few,TRBJ1-1,NA,TRBV6-5,CASSYGFGEREAFF,TGTGCCAGCAGTTATGGGTTCGGGGAGAGGGAAGCTTTCTTT
once,TRBJ2-3,TRBD2,TRBV5-1,CASSLGASGTTDTQYF,TGCGCCAGCAGCTTGGGGGCTAGCGGGACCACAGATACGCAGTATTTT
NA,TRBJ1-5,NA,TRBV12-3/TRBV12-4,CASSFQGAQPQHF,TGTGCCAGCAGTTTCCAAGGGGCTCAGCCCCAGCATTTT
NA,TRBJ1-3,NA,TRBV13,CASSLRVPSGNTIYF,TGTGCCAGCAGCCTCCGGGTCCCCTCTGGAAACACCATATATTTT
NA,TRBJ1-1,TRBD1,TRBV2,CASRPRGQGGTEAFF,TGTGCCAGCAGGCCTAGGGGACAGGGGGGGACTGAAGCTTTCTTT
once,TRBJ2-7,NA,TRBV19,CASSLDGSYEQYF,TGTGCCAGTAGTTTGGACGGGAGCTACGAGCAGTACTTC
NA,TRBJ2-2,NA,TRBV30,CAWSVVGLSPNTGELFF,TGTGCCTGGAGTGTAGTTGGCCTCTCCCCGAACACCGGGGAGCTGTTTTTT
NA,TRBJ2-3,TRBD1,TRBV18,CASSGQGLDTQYF,TGTGCCAGCTCAGGACAGGGGTTAGATACGCAGTATTTT
NA,TRBJ2-2,TRBD1,TRBV14,CASSRGQGVSRELFF,TGTGCCAGCAGTCGTGGACAGGGGGTGTCAAGGGAGCTGTTTTTT
NA,TRBJ1-3,NA,TRBV5-1,CASSDGSSGNTIYF,TGCGCCAGCAGCGATGGGAGCTCTGGAAACACCATATATTTT
few,TRBJ2-1,TRBD2,TRBV3-1/TRBV3-2,CASRGTSRYNEQFF,TGTGCCAGCAGGGGGACTAGCCGATACAATGAGCAGTTCTTC
NA,TRBJ2-6,NA,TRBV5-6,CASSLAGSGANVLTF,TGTGCCAGCAGCTTGGCCGGGTCTGGGGCCAACGTCCTGACTTTC
NA,TRBJ2-2,TRBD1,TRBV3-1/TRBV3-2,CASSPGTGGPTGELFF,TGTGCCAGCAGCCCTGGGACAGGGGGTCCCACCGGGGAGCTGTTTTTT
NA,TRBJ1-4,TRBD1,TRBV5-6,CASREARQGSEKLFF,TGTGCCAGCAGAGAGGCGAGACAGGGGAGTGAAAAACTGTTTTTT
NA,TRBJ2-2,TRBD2,TRBV7-9,CASSRRLAGYTGELFF,TGTGCCAGCAGCCGAAGACTAGCGGGATACACCGGGGAGCTGTTTTTT
NA,TRBJ2-1,TRBD1,TRBV2,CASKMDRESYNEQFF,TGTGCCAGCAAGATGGACAGGGAGTCCTACAATGAGCAGTTCTTC
NA,TRBJ1-6,NA,TRBV12-3/TRBV12-4,CASSRRDAISLHF,TGTGCCAGCAGTCGGAGGGATGCAATAAGCCTCCACTTT
NA,TRBJ1-5,NA,TRBV19,CASSIQGDQPQHF,TGTGCCAGTAGTATTCAAGGGGATCAGCCCCAGCATTTT
NA,TRBJ1-5,NA,TRBV9,CASSVGARGDQPQHF,TGTGCCAGCAGCGTAGGGGCCAGGGGTGATCAGCCCCAGCATTTT
NA,TRBJ1-1,NA,TRBV5-1,CASSLGPGTAEAFF,TGCGCCAGCAGCTTGGGTCCAGGAACGGCTGAAGCTTTCTTT
NA,TRBJ2-5,NA,TRBV28,CASSLPRDSRTQYF,TGTGCCAGCAGTTTACCCAGAGACAGTCGGACCCAGTACTTC
NA,TRBJ1-1,TRBD1,TRBV6-5,CASSYGTGGRAFF,TGTGCCAGCAGTTACGGGACAGGGGGAAGAGCTTTCTTT
NA,TRBJ2-5,TRBD2,TRBV5-1,CASRPWLAGNQETQYF,TGCGCCAGCAGGCCCTGGCTAGCGGGCAACCAAGAGACCCAGTACTTC
NA,TRBJ2-5,TRBD2,TRBV2,CASNIAGGQETQYF,TGTGCCAGCAATATCGCGGGGGGGCAAGAGACCCAGTACTTC
NA,TRBJ1-2,NA,TRBV6-5,CASSYSGSGGYGYTF,TGTGCCAGCAGTTACTCGGGTAGCGGGGGGTATGGCTACACCTTC
NA,TRBJ1-6,TRBD1,TRBV29-1,CSVKTGEYSPLHF,TGCAGCGTTAAAACAGGGGAGTATTCACCCCTCCACTTT
once,TRBJ2-3,TRBD1,TRBV7-9,CASSPGTGITVDTQYF,TGTGCCAGCAGCCCCGGGACAGGGATAACGGTAGATACGCAGTATTTT
NA,TRBJ1-5,NA,TRBV11-2,CASSLHGAGNQPQHF,TGTGCCAGCAGCTTGCATGGGGCCGGGAATCAGCCCCAGCATTTT
NA,TRBJ2-7,NA,TRBV7-9,CASSLESSYFHEQYF,TGTGCCAGCAGCTTAGAAAGTAGTTACTTCCACGAGCAGTACTTC